This T cell receptor beta chain was sequenced during a study of CD8+CD57+ T cells in acquired aplastic anemia. Study at large: Sorted CD4+ and CD8+ cells gave an average of roughly 3 ug of DNA.

Study findings and constraints: Patients versus controls showed no significant CD8+ Simpson's diversity difference. Patients and controls shared some 29 CD8+ CDR3 sequences, which appeared highly expressed in patients and within their immunodominant clones.

TCR beta VDJ and CDR3 were profiled, and genomic DNA was the template. A single record per CDR3 protein comes from TCRdb applying MiXCR to the reads. The sample carries approximately 200,000 distinct CDR3 sequences, 64% recorded once. This clonotype was counted ten times or more. Its antigen is undetermined. The CDR3 is made up of 15 amino acids. Germline values: CDR1 SGHTS, CDR2 YDEGEE. With 0 bases clipped from V and 2 bases from J, the junction kept 5 bases outside the gene matches. This TCR came from a human donor with severe aplastic anemia or a healthy control (not recorded which). Sequences were obtained from sorted CD4+, CD8+, or CD8+CD57+ T cells (not recorded which) from PBMCs. The rearrangement uses TRBV5-8 and TRBJ2-7; 7 bases align to TRBD2. CDR3 bases: TGTGCCAGCAGCTTGGTTACTAGCGACCCCTACGAGCAGTACTTC. This encodes CASSLVTSDPYEQYF.